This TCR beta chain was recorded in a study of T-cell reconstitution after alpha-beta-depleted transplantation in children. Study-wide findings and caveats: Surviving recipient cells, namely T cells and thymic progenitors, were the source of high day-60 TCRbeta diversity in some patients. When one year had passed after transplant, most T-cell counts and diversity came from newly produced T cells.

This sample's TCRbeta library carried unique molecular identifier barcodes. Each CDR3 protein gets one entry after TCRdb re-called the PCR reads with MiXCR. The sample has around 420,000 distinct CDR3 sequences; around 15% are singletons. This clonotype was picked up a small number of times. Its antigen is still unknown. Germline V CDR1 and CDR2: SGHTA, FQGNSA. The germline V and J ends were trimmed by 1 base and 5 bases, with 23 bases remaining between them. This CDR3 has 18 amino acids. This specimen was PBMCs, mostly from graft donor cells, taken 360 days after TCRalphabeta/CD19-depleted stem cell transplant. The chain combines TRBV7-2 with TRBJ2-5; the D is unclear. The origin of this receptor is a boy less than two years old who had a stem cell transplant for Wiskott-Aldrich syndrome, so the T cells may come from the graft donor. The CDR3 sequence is CASSLGARVSRYRETQYF. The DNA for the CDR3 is TGTGCCAGCAGCTTAGGCGCCCGGGTTAGCCGTTATCGCGAGACCCAGTACTTC. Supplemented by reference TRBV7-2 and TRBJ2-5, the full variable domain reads GAGVSQSPSNKVTEKGKDVELRCDPISGHTALYWYRQSLGQGLEFLIYFQGNSAPDKSGLPSDRFSAERTGGSVSTLTIQRTQQEDSAVYLCASSLGARVSRYRETQYFGPGTRLLVL.